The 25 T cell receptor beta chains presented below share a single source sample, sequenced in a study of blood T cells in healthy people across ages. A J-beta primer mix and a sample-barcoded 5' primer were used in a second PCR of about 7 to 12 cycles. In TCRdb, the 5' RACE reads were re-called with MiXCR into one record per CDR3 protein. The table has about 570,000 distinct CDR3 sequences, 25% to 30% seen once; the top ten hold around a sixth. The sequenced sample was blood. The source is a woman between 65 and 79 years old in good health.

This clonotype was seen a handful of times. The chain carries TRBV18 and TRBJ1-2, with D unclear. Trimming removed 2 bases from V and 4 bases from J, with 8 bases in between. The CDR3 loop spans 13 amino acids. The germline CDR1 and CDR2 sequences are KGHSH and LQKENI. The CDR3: CASSPDIVYGYTF. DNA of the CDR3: TGTGCCAGCTCACCAGACATAGTCTATGGCTACACCTTC.

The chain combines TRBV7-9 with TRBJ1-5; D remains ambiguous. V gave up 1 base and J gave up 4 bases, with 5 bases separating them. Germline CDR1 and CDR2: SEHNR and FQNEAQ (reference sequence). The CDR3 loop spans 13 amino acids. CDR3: CASSLGQNQPQHF. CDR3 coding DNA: TGTGCCAGCAGCTTAGGCCAGAATCAGCCCCAGCATTTT. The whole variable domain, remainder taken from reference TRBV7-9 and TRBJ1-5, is DTGVSQNPRHKITKRGQNVTFRCDPISEHNRLYWYRQTLGQGPEFLTYFQNEAQLEKSRLLSDRFSAERPKGSFSTLEIQRTEQGDSAMYLCASSLGQNQPQHFGDGTRLSIL.

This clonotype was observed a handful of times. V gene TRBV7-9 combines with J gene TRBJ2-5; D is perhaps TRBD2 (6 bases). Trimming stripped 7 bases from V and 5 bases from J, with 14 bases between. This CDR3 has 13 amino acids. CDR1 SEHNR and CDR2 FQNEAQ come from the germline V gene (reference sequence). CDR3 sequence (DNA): TGTGCCAGCACCCCTCGGGAGCTGGAGACCCAGTACTTC. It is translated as CASTPRELETQYF.

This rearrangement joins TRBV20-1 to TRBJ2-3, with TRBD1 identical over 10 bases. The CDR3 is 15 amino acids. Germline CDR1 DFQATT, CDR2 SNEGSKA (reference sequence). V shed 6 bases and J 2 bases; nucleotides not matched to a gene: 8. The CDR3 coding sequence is TGCAGTGCGGACCCGGGACAGGGGCTCACAGATACGCAGTATTTT. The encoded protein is CSADPGQGLTDTQYF.

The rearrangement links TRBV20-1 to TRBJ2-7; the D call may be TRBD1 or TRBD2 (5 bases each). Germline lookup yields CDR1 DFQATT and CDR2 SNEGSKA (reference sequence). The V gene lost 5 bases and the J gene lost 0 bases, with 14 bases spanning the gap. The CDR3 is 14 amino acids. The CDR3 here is CSAPYGGSSYEQYF. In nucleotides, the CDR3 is TGCAGTGCTCCCTATGGGGGAAGCTCCTACGAGCAGTACTTC.

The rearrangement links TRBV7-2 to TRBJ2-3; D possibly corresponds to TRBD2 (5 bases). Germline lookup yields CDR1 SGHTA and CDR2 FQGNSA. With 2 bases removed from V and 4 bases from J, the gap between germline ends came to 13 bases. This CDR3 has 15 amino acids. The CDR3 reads CASSLWWERADTQYF. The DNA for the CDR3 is TGTGCCAGCAGCTTATGGTGGGAGAGGGCAGATACGCAGTATTTT.

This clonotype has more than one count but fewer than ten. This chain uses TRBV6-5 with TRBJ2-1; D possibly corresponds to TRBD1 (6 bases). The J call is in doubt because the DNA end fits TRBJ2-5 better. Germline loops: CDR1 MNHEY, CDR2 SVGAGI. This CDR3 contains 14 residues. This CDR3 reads CASSYSGAEETQYF. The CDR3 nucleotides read TGTGCCAGCAGTTACTCGGGGGCAGAAGAGACCCAGTACTTC.

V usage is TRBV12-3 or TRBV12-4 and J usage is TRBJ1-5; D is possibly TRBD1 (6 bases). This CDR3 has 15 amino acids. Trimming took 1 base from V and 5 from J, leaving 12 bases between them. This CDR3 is CASSLGQGMDQPQHF. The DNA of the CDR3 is TGTGCCAGCAGTTTAGGTCAGGGGATGGATCAGCCCCAGCATTTT.

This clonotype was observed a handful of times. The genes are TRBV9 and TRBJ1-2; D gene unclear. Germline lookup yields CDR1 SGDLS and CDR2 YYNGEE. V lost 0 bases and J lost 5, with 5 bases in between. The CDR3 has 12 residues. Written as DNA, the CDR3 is TGTGCCAGCAGCGTAGGGAGATATGGCTACACCTTC. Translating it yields CASSVGRYGYTF. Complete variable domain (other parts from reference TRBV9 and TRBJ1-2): DSGVTQTPKHLITATGQRVTLRCSPRSGDLSVYWYQQSLDQGLQFLIQYYNGEERAKGNILERFSAQQFPDLHSELNLSSLELGDSALYFCASSVGRYGYTFGSGTRLTVV.

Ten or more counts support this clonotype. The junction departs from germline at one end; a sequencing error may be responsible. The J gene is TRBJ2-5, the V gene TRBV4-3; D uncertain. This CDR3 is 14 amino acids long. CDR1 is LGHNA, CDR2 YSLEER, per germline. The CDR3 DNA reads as TGTGCCAGCAGCCAAGGTTCGGGCCAAGAGACCCAGTACTTC. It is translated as CASSQGSGQETQYF.

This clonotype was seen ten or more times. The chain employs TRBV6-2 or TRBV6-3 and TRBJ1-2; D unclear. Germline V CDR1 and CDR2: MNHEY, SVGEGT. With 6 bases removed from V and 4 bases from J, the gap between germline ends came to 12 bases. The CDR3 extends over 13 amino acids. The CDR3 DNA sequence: TGTGCCAGCAGCCTCGCACCCTCCTATGGCTACACCTTC. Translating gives CASSLAPSYGYTF.

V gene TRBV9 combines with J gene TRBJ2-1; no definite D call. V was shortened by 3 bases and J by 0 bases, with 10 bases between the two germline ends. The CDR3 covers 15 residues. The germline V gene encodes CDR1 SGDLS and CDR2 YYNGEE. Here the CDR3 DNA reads TGTGCCAGCAGCGGGGGTAAAAGCTCCTACAATGAGCAGTTCTTC. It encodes CASSGGKSSYNEQFF. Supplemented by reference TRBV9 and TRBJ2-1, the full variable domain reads DSGVTQTPKHLITATGQRVTLRCSPRSGDLSVYWYQQSLDQGLQFLIQYYNGEERAKGNILERFSAQQFPDLHSELNLSSLELGDSALYFCASSGGKSSYNEQFFGPGTRLTVL.

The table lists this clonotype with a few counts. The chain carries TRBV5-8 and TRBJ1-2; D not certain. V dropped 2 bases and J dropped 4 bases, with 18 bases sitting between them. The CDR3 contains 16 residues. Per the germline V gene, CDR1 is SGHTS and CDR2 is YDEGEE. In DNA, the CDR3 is TGTGCCAGCAGCTTCCGGAGCGCTTCTTCGACCTATGGCTACACCTTC. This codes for CASSFRSASSTYGYTF. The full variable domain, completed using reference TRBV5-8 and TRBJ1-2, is EAGVTQSPTHLIKTRGQQATLRCSPISGHTSVYWYQQALGLGLQFLLWYDEGEERNRGNFPPRFSGRQFPNYSSELNVNALELEDSALYLCASSFRSASSTYGYTFGSGTRLTVV.

Here the CDR3 DNA reads TGTGCCAGCAGCTTAGACGAGGTTCCGAACACCGGGGAGCTGTTTTTT. Translation: CASSLDEVPNTGELFF. The V call is TRBV7-6, the J call TRBJ2-2; D is ambiguous. Trimming cost V 1 base and J 0 bases, with 9 bases left between them. Germline V gene data show CDR1 as SGHVS and CDR2 as FNYEAQ. The CDR3 has 16 amino acids.

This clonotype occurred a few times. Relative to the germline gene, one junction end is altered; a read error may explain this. The CDR3 here is CANSSSGGEHTDTQYF. CDR3 bases: TGTGCCAACAGTTCTAGCGGGGGCGAACACACAGATACGCAGTATTTT. The chain combines TRBV28 with TRBJ2-3; 10 bases match TRBD2. The CDR3 extends over 16 amino acids. Germline lookup yields CDR1 MDHEN and CDR2 SYDVKM. The full variable domain, with the rest looked up from reference TRBV28 and TRBJ2-3, is DVKVTQSSRYLVKRTGEKVFLECVQDMDHENMFWYRQDPGLGLRLIYFSYDVKMKEKGDIPEGYSVSREKKERFSLILESASTNQTSMYLCANSSSGGEHTDTQYFGPGTRLTVL.

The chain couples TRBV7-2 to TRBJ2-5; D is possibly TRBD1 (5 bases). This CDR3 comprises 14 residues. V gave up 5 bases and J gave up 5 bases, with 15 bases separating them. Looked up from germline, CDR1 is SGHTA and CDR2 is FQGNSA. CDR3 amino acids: CASSKGQLPETQYF. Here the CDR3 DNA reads TGTGCCAGCAGCAAAGGACAATTGCCCGAGACCCAGTACTTC.

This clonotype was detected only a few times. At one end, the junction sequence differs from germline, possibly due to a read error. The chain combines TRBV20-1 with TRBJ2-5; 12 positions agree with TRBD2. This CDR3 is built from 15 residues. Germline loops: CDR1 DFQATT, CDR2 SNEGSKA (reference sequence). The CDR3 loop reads CSARELAGGRETQYF. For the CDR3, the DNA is TGCAGCGCTAGAGAGCTAGCGGGGGGGCGGGAGACCCAGTACTTC.

In DNA form, the CDR3 reads TGCAGCGTTGGGGGTGTTGGCAATCAGCCCCAGCATTTT. Translating it yields CSVGGVGNQPQHF. J is TRBJ1-5 and V is TRBV29-1; D not resolved. V lost 4 bases, J lost 2 bases, and 9 bases lay in between. CDR1 is SQVTM and CDR2 is ANQGSEA in the germline V gene. This CDR3 region has 13 residues.

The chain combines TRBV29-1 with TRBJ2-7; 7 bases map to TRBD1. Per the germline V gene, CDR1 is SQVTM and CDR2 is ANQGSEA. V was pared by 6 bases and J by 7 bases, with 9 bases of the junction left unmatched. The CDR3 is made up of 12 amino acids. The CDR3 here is CSVRTGFFEQYF. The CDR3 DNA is TGCAGCGTAAGGACAGGTTTTTTTGAGCAGTACTTC.

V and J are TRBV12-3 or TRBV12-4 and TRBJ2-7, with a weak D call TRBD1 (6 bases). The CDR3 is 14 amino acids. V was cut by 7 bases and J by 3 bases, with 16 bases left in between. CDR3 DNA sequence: TGTGCCAGCACCTCATGGGAACAGGGCTACGAGCAGTACTTC. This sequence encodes CASTSWEQGYEQYF.

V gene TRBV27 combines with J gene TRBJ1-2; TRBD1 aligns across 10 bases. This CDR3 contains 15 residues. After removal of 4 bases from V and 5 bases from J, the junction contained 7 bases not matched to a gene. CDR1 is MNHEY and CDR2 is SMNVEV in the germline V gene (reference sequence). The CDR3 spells CASSSPGTGAYGYTF. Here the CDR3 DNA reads TGTGCCAGCAGTTCTCCCGGGACAGGGGCGTATGGCTACACCTTC.

The CDR3 region is CASRTGVAKNIQYF. The CDR3 DNA follows: TGTGCCAGCAGGACCGGGGTAGCCAAAAACATTCAGTACTTC. The chain joins TRBV12-3 or TRBV12-4 to TRBJ2-4, with a tentative D call TRBD2 (5 bases). The CDR3 has 14 residues. Trimming stripped 6 bases from V and 0 bases from J, with 9 bases between.

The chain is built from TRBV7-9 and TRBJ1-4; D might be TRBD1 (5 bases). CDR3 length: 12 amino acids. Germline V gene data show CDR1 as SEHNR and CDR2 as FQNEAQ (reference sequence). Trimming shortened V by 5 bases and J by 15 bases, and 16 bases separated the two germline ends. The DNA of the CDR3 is TGTGCCAGCAGCCAAACGACCGGGGGTATGTTTTTT. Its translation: CASSQTTGGMFF.

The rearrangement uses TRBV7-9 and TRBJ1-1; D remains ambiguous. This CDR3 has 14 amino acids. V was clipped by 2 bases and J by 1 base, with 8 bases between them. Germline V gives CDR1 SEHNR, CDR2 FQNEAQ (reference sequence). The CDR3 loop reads CASSLTGENTEAFF. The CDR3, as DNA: TGTGCCAGCAGCTTAACTGGGGAGAACACTGAAGCTTTCTTT.

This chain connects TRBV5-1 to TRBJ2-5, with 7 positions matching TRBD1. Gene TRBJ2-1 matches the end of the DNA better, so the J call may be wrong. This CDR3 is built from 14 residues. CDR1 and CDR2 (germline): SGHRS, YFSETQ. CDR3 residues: CASAPGQTYNEQFF. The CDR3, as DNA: TGCGCCAGTGCTCCGGGACAGACATACAATGAGCAGTTCTTC.